The rows below give T cell receptor beta chains drawn from one sample of a study of beta chain features in type 1 diabetes. The assay was immunoSEQ multiplex PCR, and TCRdb's table has in-frame clones only and misses some. The sample shows under 200,000 clones, around 8% of them seen only once. Sequencing input: central memory CD4+ T cells from blood. All receptors derive from a woman aged 18 to 35 with type 1 diabetes. Each CDR3 is given with its conserved first and last residue. The D gene is left open where the match is weak. A row's size may be missing; if present it is once, few, many or a size class.

d_gene,v_gene,abundance,j_gene,CDR3aa,CDR3nt
TRBD2,TRBV18,few,TRBJ2-1,CASSPGLAGTNEQFF,TGTGCCAGCTCACCAGGGCTAGCGGGGACCAATGAGCAGTTCTTC
TRBD1,TRBV2,-,TRBJ2-4,CASSRTGTGSNIQYF,TGTGCCAGCAGTCGGACCGGGACAGGGTCAAACATTCAGTACTTC
-,TRBV19,many,TRBJ1-1,CASSIGQGPTEAFF,TGTGCCAGTAGTATCGGCCAGGGGCCCACTGAAGCTTTCTTT
-,TRBV11-2,-,TRBJ1-1,CASSLWGGSTEAFF,TGTGCCAGCAGCTTATGGGGGGGGAGCACTGAAGCTTTCTTT
-,TRBV11-2,many,TRBJ1-4,CASSPSTNEKLFF,TGTGCCAGCAGCCCCTCAACTAATGAAAAACTGTTTTTT
TRBD1,TRBV5-1,-,TRBJ1-2,CASSLEMTGIASGYTF,TGCGCCAGCAGCTTGGAAATGACAGGGATTGCGAGTGGCTACACCTTC
TRBD1,TRBV28,few,TRBJ2-7,CASSRPGQSYEQYF,TGTGCCAGCAGTCGCCCGGGACAGTCATACGAGCAGTACTTC
-,TRBV5-1,-,TRBJ1-2,CASTATSGVFPYGYTF,TGCGCCAGCACCGCCACCTCCGGGGTGTTCCCCTATGGCTACACCTTC
-,TRBV21-1,many,TRBJ2-7,CASSRGPLAGDHEQYF,TGTGCCAGCAGCAGGGGGCCGCTAGCGGGGGACCACGAGCAGTACTTC
-,TRBV7-2,-,TRBJ2-3,CASSLGYGTDTQYF,TGTGCCAGCAGCTTAGGATACGGGACAGATACGCAGTATTTT
TRBD1,TRBV18,-,TRBJ2-4,CASSLDRGEWNIQYF,TGTGCCAGCTCACTCGACAGGGGTGAGTGGAACATTCAGTACTTC
TRBD1,TRBV7-9,few,TRBJ1-2,CASSLDRGNGGYTF,TGTGCCAGCAGCTTAGACAGGGGGAACGGTGGCTACACCTTC
-,TRBV9,few,TRBJ1-4,CASSVDPGRGNEKLFF,TGTGCCAGCAGCGTAGACCCTGGCAGGGGAAATGAAAAACTGTTTTTT
TRBD1,TRBV30,-,TRBJ2-5,CAWSWDRGETQYF,TGTGCCTGGAGTTGGGACAGGGGAGAGACCCAGTACTTC
-,TRBV7-6,-,TRBJ1-4,CASSDSNEKLFF,TGTGCCAGCAGCGACAGTAATGAAAAACTGTTTTTT
TRBD2,TRBV9,many,TRBJ2-1,CASSVGLAGTVAYNEQFF,TGTGCCAGCAGCGTTGGACTAGCGGGGACGGTTGCCTACAATGAGCAGTTCTTC
-,TRBV9,-,TRBJ2-5,CASSVGPQETQYF,TGTGCCAGCAGCGTAGGGCCGCAAGAGACCCAGTACTTC
-,TRBV5-4,-,TRBJ2-7,CASSLAGVLSYEQYF,TGTGCCAGCAGCTTGGCTGGTGTTCTATCCTACGAGCAGTACTTC
TRBD1,TRBV7-2,-,TRBJ2-3,CASSLRTGGTDTQYF,TGTGCCAGCAGCTTAAGGACAGGGGGCACAGATACGCAGTATTTT
TRBD1,TRBV25-1,-,TRBJ1-3,CASSDSGQGGINTIYF,TGTGCCAGCAGTGACTCGGGACAGGGCGGAATAAACACCATATATTTT
-,TRBV11-2,-,TRBJ1-2,CASSHRENGYTF,TGTGCCAGCAGCCACAGGGAGAATGGCTACACCTTC
-,TRBV9,few,TRBJ2-7,CASSVGGGPVYEQYF,TGTGCCAGCAGCGTAGGGGGCGGACCCGTCTACGAGCAGTACTTC
TRBD1,TRBV5-1,few,TRBJ2-2,CASSYQQGSGELFF,TGCGCCAGCAGCTACCAACAGGGGTCCGGGGAGCTGTTTTTT
TRBD2,TRBV29-1,few,TRBJ2-7,CSVETAGAGEQYF,TGCAGCGTTGAAACGGCGGGAGCGGGCGAGCAGTACTTC
-,TRBV11-2,-,TRBJ1-1,CASSSPSVAEAFF,TGTGCCAGCAGCTCCCCGAGTGTGGCTGAAGCTTTCTTT
-,TRBV6-5,-,TRBJ2-3,CASSGRGSTDTQYF,TGTGCCAGCAGTGGCCGGGGGAGCACAGATACGCAGTATTTT
-,TRBV29-1,few,TRBJ2-3,CSVSGSPSTDTQYF,TGCAGCGTTAGTGGGAGCCCTAGCACAGATACGCAGTATTTT
-,TRBV7-9,-,TRBJ2-7,CASSLAGQKREQYF,TGTGCCAGCAGCTTAGCGGGACAAAAGCGCGAGCAGTACTTC
-,TRBV4-3,few,TRBJ2-2,CASSPGRGNTGELFF,TGCGCCAGCAGCCCGGGCCGGGGTAACACCGGGGAGCTGTTTTTT